This TCR beta chain was recorded in a study of blood T cells in healthy people across ages. Study results and limitations: The fall in TCR beta diversity per million T cells was roughly linear with age.

In its sample, this clonotype was seen once. Its antigen is not known. The second PCR ran roughly 6 to 11 cycles with a sample-barcoded 5' primer and J-beta primers. Each TCR beta cDNA got a 12-nucleotide random molecular identifier. There were at least 3 million CDR3-containing paired-end reads obtained from each sample. TCRdb itself ran the 5' RACE reads through MiXCR, one entry per CDR3 protein. The data hold 800,000 to 950,000 distinct CDR3 sequences, with almost 30% observed a single time. The data also belong to a second study, concerning T cells of mothers and their children. Per that paper: Every mother supplied over 8 million TCR beta CDR3 reads and every child 2.5 million to 3.5 million.

Source material: blood. The sequence derives from a woman aged 40 to 49 in good health.

The CDR3 nucleotides are TGTGCCATCAGCCGGGACGGGGACTCCTACGAGCAGTACTTC. This translates into CAISRDGDSYEQYF. The rearrangement uses TRBV10-3 and TRBJ2-7; D tentatively reads TRBD1 or TRBD2 (5 bases each). With 6 bases removed from V and 0 bases from J, the gap between germline ends came to 12 bases. The CDR3 extends over 14 amino acids. Germline assignment: CDR1 ENHRY and CDR2 SYGVKD.